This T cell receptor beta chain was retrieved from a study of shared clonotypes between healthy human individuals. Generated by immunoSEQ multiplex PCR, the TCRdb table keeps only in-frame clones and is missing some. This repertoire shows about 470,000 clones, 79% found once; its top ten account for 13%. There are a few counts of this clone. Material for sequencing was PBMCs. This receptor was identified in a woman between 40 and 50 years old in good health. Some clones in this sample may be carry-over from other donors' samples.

The CDR3 DNA is TGTGCCAGCAGTGGGTTAACGGGACAGGTAAACACTGAAGCTTTCTTT. Amino acids: CASSGLTGQVNTEAFF. The V call is TRBV5-5, the J call TRBJ1-1; TRBD1 matches at 8 bases. The CDR3 is 16 amino acids. Looked up from germline, CDR1 is SGHKS and CDR2 is YYEKEE (reference sequence). With V trimmed by 5 bases and J by 2 bases, 11 bases remained unmatched.